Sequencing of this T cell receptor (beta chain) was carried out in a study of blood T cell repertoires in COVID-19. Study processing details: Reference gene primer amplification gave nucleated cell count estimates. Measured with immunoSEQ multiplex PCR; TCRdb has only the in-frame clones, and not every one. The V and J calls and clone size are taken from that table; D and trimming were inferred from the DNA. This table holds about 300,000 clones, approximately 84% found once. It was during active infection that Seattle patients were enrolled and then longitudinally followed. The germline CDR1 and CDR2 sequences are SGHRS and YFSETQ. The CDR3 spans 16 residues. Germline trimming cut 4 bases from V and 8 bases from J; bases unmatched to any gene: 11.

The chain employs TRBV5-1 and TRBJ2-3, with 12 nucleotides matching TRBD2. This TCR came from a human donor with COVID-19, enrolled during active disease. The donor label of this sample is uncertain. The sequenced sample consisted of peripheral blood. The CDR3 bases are TGCGCCAGCAGCGTCAGACTAGCGGGAGTTGGTGGTACGCAGTATTTT. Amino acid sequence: CASSVRLAGVGGTQYF.